One and the same sample provided the 14 T cell receptor beta chains below, sequenced in a study of blood T cells in healthy people across ages. It was with a sample-barcoded 5' primer and a J-beta primer mix that a second PCR of about 6 to 12 cycles was run. TCRdb reprocessed the 5' RACE reads via MiXCR and lists one record per CDR3 protein. Counted here are 600,000 or so distinct CDR3 sequences, about 45% occurring once; the ten biggest clones make up 20% to 25%. The material sequenced was blood. The receptors were gathered from a man older than 75 in good health.

At least ten counts were recorded for this clonotype. The chain is built from TRBV6-6 and TRBJ2-7, with 7 bases fitting TRBD2. With 5 bases clipped from V and 3 bases from J, the junction kept 4 bases outside the gene matches. Germline V gives CDR1 MNHNY, CDR2 SVGAGI (reference sequence). This CDR3 spans 13 amino acids. CDR3 sequence: CASSVQRGYEQYF. CDR3 nucleotide sequence: TGTGCCAGCAGTGTCCAGCGGGGCTACGAGCAGTACTTC.

The rearrangement uses TRBV7-2 and TRBJ2-3, with 14 bases lining up with TRBD2. Per germline, CDR1 SGHTA and CDR2 FQGNSA. The CDR3 sequence is 16 residues long. Trimming cost V 5 bases and J 5 bases; bases outside gene matches: 6. CDR3 coding DNA: TGTGCCAGCAGCCCCAGACTAGCGGGAGGGGGAGATACGCAGTATTTT. Translating gives CASSPRLAGGGDTQYF. Using reference TRBV7-2 and TRBJ2-3 for the parts outside the CDR3, the full variable domain is GAGVSQSPSNKVTEKGKDVELRCDPISGHTALYWYRQSLGQGLEFLIYFQGNSAPDKSGLPSDRFSAERTGGSVSTLTIQRTQQEDSAVYLCASSPRLAGGGDTQYFGPGTRLTVL.

This clonotype was picked up a small number of times. The chain links TRBV20-1 to TRBJ2-7; D not certain. Germline V gene lookup returns CDR1 DFQATT and CDR2 SNEGSKA (reference sequence). The V and J ends lost 7 bases and 2 bases respectively, with 6 bases between them. The CDR3 contains 10 residues. The CDR3 DNA sequence: TGCAGTGGGGGAACCTACGAGCAGTACTTC. This gives the protein CSGGTYEQYF.

This clonotype was detected a few times. The CDR3 coding sequence is TGTGCCAGCAGCCCCACCGCGGGAGCCAACGAGCAGTACTTC. Its translation: CASSPTAGANEQYF. J is TRBJ2-7 and V is TRBV7-2; TRBD2 agrees at 7 bases. This CDR3 has 14 residues. V dropped 5 bases and J dropped 5; count of bases not matched to a gene: 9. Germline V gene sequence: CDR1 SGHTA, CDR2 FQGNSA.

The chain carries TRBV20-1 and TRBJ1-2; no firm D call. This CDR3 contains 15 residues. Per the germline V gene, CDR1 is DFQATT and CDR2 is SNEGSKA (reference sequence). V was cut by 6 bases and J by 1 base, with 18 bases left in between. CDR3 DNA sequence: TGCAGTGCCTCCTCCGAGGGAGGCCTTAACTATGGCTACACCTTC. Translation: CSASSEGGLNYGYTF.

In the case of this clonotype: Just one base apart from a much larger clone, this may be a read error. The gene calls are TRBV6-5 and TRBJ1-5; D remains unclear. The length of the CDR3 is 13 residues. CDR1 and CDR2 (germline): MNHEY, SVGAGI. In DNA form, the CDR3 reads TGTGCCAGCAGTCTCGGCCTAAATCGGCCCCAGCATTTT. Its translation: CASSLGLNRPQHF.

The chain links TRBV15 to TRBJ2-2; 7 nucleotides agree with TRBD1. The CDR3 is 16 residues long. Looked up from germline, CDR1 is LNHNV and CDR2 is YYDKDF (reference sequence). V was clipped by 4 bases and J by 2 bases; unmatched bases: 7. CDR3 loop: CATSIPRQGNTGELFF. Here the CDR3 DNA reads TGTGCCACCAGCATTCCTAGACAGGGAAACACCGGGGAGCTGTTTTTT.

V gene TRBV14 combines with J gene TRBJ2-1; maybe TRBD2 (6 bases). This CDR3 spans 15 amino acids. Germline V gene sequence: CDR1 SGHDN, CDR2 FVKESK. Deletions cut 2 bases from V and 8 bases from J, with 16 bases between. The DNA of the CDR3 is TGTGCCAGCAGCCAACTTCTATCGGGAGTATATGAGCAGTTCTTC. Its translation is CASSQLLSGVYEQFF.

This clonotype was observed a few times. The chain links TRBV7-2 to TRBJ2-3; no definite D call. Germline V CDR1 and CDR2: SGHTA, FQGNSA. The CDR3 totals 13 residues. Deletions cut 2 bases from V and 5 bases from J, with 8 bases between. The CDR3 loop reads CASSLKSGDTQYF. CDR3 nucleotides: TGTGCCAGCAGCTTAAAGAGTGGAGATACGCAGTATTTT.

At least ten counts were recorded for this clonotype. CDR3 in amino acids: CASSQDSSGANVLTF. The DNA of the CDR3 is TGTGCCAGCAGCCAGGACAGCTCTGGGGCCAACGTCCTGACTTTC. This chain joins TRBV3-1 and TRBJ2-6; D might be TRBD1 (6 bases). The CDR3 sequence is 15 residues long. CDR1 LGHDT and CDR2 YNNKEL come from the germline V gene (reference sequence). Trimming cost V 3 bases and J 0 bases, with 6 bases left between them.

This clonotype has a single count. The V gene is TRBV24-1, the J gene TRBJ2-1; the D is unclear. V lost 4 bases to trimming and J lost 8 bases, with 11 bases between them. The length of the CDR3 is 13 residues. CDR1 is KGHDR, CDR2 SFDVKD, per germline. This CDR3 is CATSDLGNHEQFF. As DNA, the CDR3 is TGTGCCACCAGTGACCTGGGGAACCATGAGCAGTTCTTC.

The chain has TRBV11-2 and TRBJ2-7; D could derive from TRBD1 or TRBD2 (5 bases each). The tail of the sequence fits TRBJ2-5 better, so the J call may be wrong. CDR1 and CDR2 (germline): SGHAT, FQNNGV. This CDR3 region has 17 residues. The CDR3 region is CASSLPPGTWDTETQYF. The CDR3 DNA reads TGTGCCAGCAGCCTCCCCCCCGGGACCTGGGATACGGAGACCCAGTACTTC.

The V gene is TRBV7-2, the J gene TRBJ2-2; 8 nucleotides line up with TRBD1. Trimming cost V 6 bases and J 7 bases; bases outside gene matches: 7. CDR3 length: 14 residues. The germline gives CDR1 SGHTA, CDR2 FQGNSA. The DNA of the CDR3 is TGTGCCAGCAGAACCCAGGGGGCGGGCGGGGAGCTGTTTTTT. This translates into CASRTQGAGGELFF.

The chain is built from TRBV3-1 and TRBJ2-5; the match to TRBD1 covers 10 bases. CDR1 is LGHDT and CDR2 is YNNKEL in the germline V gene (reference sequence). Trimming at V came to 3 bases and at J to 5 bases, leaving 6 bases not matched to a gene. This CDR3 contains 15 residues. This CDR3 is CASSQMTGGRETQYF. In DNA form, the CDR3 reads TGTGCCAGCAGCCAGATGACAGGGGGCCGGGAGACCCAGTACTTC.